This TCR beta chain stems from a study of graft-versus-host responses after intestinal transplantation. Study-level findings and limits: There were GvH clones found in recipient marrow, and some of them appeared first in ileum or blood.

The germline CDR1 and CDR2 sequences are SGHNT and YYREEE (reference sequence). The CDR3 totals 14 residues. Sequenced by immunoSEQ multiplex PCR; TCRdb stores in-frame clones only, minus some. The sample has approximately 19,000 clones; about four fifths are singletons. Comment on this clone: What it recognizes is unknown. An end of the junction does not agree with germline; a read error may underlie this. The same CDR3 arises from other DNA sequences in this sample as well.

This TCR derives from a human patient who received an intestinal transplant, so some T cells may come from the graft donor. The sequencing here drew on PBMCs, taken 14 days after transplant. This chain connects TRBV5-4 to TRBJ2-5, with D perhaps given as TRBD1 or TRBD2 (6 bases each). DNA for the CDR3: TGCGCCAGCAGCTTGTGGGGGGCGGAAGAGACCCAGTACTTC. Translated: CASSLWGAEETQYF.